The source of this T cell receptor beta chain is a study of T cell responses to AZD1222 COVID-19 vaccine. Looked up from germline, CDR1 is SGHNT and CDR2 is YENEEA. The length of the CDR3 is 13 residues. J lost 3 bases, V lost 4 bases, and 2 bases had no gene match. TCRdb's table, derived via immunoSEQ multiplex PCR, lists solely in-frame clones and lacks some. Counted here are 75,000 to 100,000 clones, about 89% occurring once; the ten biggest clones make up 1.6%. The J gene is TRBJ1-1, the V gene TRBV11-3; 7 bases are shared with TRBD1. The clonotype originates from an adult in good health. Sequencing used peripheral blood, obtained on day 0 of AZD1222 vaccination. CDR3 DNA sequence: TGTGCCAGCAGCTCGACAGGGTACACTGAAGCTTTCTTT. Its translation: CASSSTGYTEAFF.